This TCR beta chain was recovered during a study of Tregs in tolerant kidney transplant recipients. The study's findings and limits: Findings come from small patient numbers and require larger validation. Activated donor B cell expansion appeared to reveal the most relevant donor-specific TCRbeta repertoire.

With regard to this clone: Antigen: not known.

The data were produced by immunoSEQ multiplex PCR, yet TCRdb's version contains in-frame clones alone and is incomplete. The table shows about 240,000 clones, with 80% to 85% occurring only once. The material sequenced was CD4+ T cells from blood. The sequence came from a human donor in good health.

Written as DNA, the CDR3 is TGTGCCAGCAGCTCTAGGGACACTTCCTACGAGCAGTACTTC. The encoded protein is CASSSRDTSYEQYF. The genes are TRBV11-3 and TRBJ2-7; D might be TRBD1 (6 bases). Germline CDR1 is SGHNT and CDR2 is YENEEA. This CDR3 is 14 amino acids long. V was cut by 4 bases and J by 1 base, with 11 bases left in between.